This T cell receptor (beta chain) originates from a study of T cells in localized non-small cell lung cancer. Findings of the study overall: Since sequencing was restricted to only one region of the tumor, intratumor heterogeneity remains a possibility.

This clone has only one observation. Antigen: not known. The protocol was immunoSEQ multiplex PCR, while the TCRdb copy is restricted to in-frame clones and leaves out a portion. This table has just under 35,000 clones, roughly 90% appearing once. In germline, CDR1 is SNHLY, CDR2 FYNNEI. The V end lost 2 bases, the J end lost 4 bases, and 11 bases lay between the germline ends. The CDR3 runs to 14 residues. The receptor was isolated from a female donor of 60 years or more with stage II lung adenocarcinoma. Sequencing used peripheral blood mononuclear cells, obtained before any cancer treatment. The genes are TRBV2 and TRBJ1-2; D not resolved. CDR3: CASSELRGLYGYTF. The CDR3 region has the DNA TGTGCCAGCAGTGAACTCAGAGGGCTCTATGGCTACACCTTC.